This T cell receptor beta chain was captured in a study of T cell responses to AZD1222 COVID-19 vaccine. Study-wide findings and caveats: Only after the peak T cell response were repertoires sampled. Receipt of two AZD1222 doses was followed by a rise in Spike-specific TCR breadth and depth.

In regard to this clone: The target antigen is unknown.

The CDR3 runs to 15 residues. V gave up 2 bases and J gave up 1 base, with 10 bases separating them. Per the germline V gene, CDR1 is SGHTA and CDR2 is FQGTGA. The data were produced by immunoSEQ multiplex PCR, yet TCRdb's version contains in-frame clones alone and is incomplete. The top ten clones hold 1% to 1.5% of a sample with under 200,000 clones, 80% to 95% of them seen once. The source was peripheral blood, collected on day 0 of AZD1222 vaccination. V usage is TRBV7-3 and J usage is TRBJ2-3; possibly TRBD1 or TRBD2 for D (5 bases each). This clonotype originated in an adult in good health. The CDR3 sequence: CASSLRRDRTDTQYF. CDR3 nucleotide sequence: TGTGCCAGCAGCTTACGTCGGGACCGCACAGATACGCAGTATTTT.